Sequencing of this T cell receptor (beta chain) was carried out in a study of identical twins. V trimming: 6 bases; J trimming: 4 bases; junction bases outside the gene matches: 12. In germline, CDR1 is MNHEY, CDR2 SMNVEV (reference sequence). This CDR3 is built from 16 residues. Using its own MiXCR run on the 5' RACE reads, TCRdb lists one record per CDR3 protein. The repertoire holds fewer than 550,000 distinct CDR3 sequences, with 13% to 15% as singletons. In its sample, this clonotype was seen a few times. The same sample was also studied in work on yellow fever vaccine responses in identical twins.

The V gene is TRBV27, the J gene TRBJ2-1, with 7 bases fitting TRBD1. Sequenced: CD4+ T cells sorted from blood. The TCR was taken from a woman younger than 30 in good health. For the CDR3, the DNA is TGTGCCAGCAGCAACCGGGACAGCGCACAGTACAATGAGCAGTTCTTC. Translation gives CASSNRDSAQYNEQFF.